Below, 6 T cell receptor beta chains from the same sample are listed, as sequenced in a study of T cell responses to AZD1222 COVID-19 vaccine. Profiled with immunoSEQ multiplex PCR; TCRdb holds only in-frame clones, not every one. The sample consists of around 100,000 clones, 75% to 95% of them appearing once. Source: peripheral blood, taken on day 0 of AZD1222 vaccination. The source of these receptors is an adult in good health.

The J gene is TRBJ1-5, the V gene TRBV30, with D possibly being TRBD1 (6 bases). V lost 1 base, J lost 7 bases, and 29 bases lay in between. Germline-derived CDR1 and CDR2 are GTSNPN and SVGIG (reference sequence). The CDR3 covers 19 residues. The CDR3 sequence is CAWSALSSSRTAGGQPQHF. CDR3 bases: TGTGCCTGGAGTGCCCTGAGTTCCTCTCGGACAGCCGGCGGCCAGCCCCAGCATTTT. The full variable domain, rest sourced from reference TRBV30 and TRBJ1-5, is SQTIHQWPATLVQPVGSPLSLECTVEGTSNPNLYWYRQAAGRGLQLLFYSVGIGQISSEVPQNLSASRPQDRQFILSSKKLLLSDSGFYLCAWSALSSSRTAGGQPQHFGDGTRLSIL.

This sequence joins TRBV28 and TRBJ1-2; 10 bases are shared with TRBD1. Trimming at V came to 5 bases and at J to 4 bases, leaving 4 bases not matched to a gene. Germline CDR1 is MDHEN and CDR2 is SYDVKM. This CDR3 contains 14 residues. CDR3 sequence reads: CASSRQGAGYGYTF. The CDR3 DNA reads TGTGCCAGCAGTCGACAGGGGGCAGGCTATGGCTACACCTTC.

The V and J genes are TRBV5-5 and TRBJ2-5; D possibly matches TRBD1 or TRBD2 (5 bases each). Germline loops: CDR1 SGHKS, CDR2 YYEKEE (reference sequence). There are 15 residues in the CDR3. Trimming left V 4 bases short and J 3 bases short, with 16 bases between. CDR3 DNA sequence: TGTGCCAGCAGCCTGGGACCTAGAGGTGAAGAGACCCAGTACTTC. It codes for CASSLGPRGEETQYF.

The genes are TRBV7-2 and TRBJ2-7; 9 bases agree with TRBD2. This CDR3 spans 15 amino acids. Trimming removed 1 base from V and 7 bases from J; junction bases left unmatched: 8. The V gene's germline CDR1 is SGHTA and CDR2 FQGNSA. DNA of the CDR3: TGTGCCAGCAGCTTAGGAGGTAGCGGGGGTCCGGAGCAGTACTTC. Residues: CASSLGGSGGPEQYF.

V is TRBV5-4 and J is TRBJ2-6; D is tentatively TRBD1 or TRBD2 (5 bases each). V shed 0 bases and J shed 4 bases, with 14 bases lying between them. The germline V gene has CDR1 SGHNT and CDR2 YYREEE (reference sequence). There are 17 residues in the CDR3. The chain's CDR3 is CASSLEEGLAGANVLTF. The DNA for the CDR3 is TGTGCCAGCAGCTTGGAAGAGGGGCTGGCAGGGGCCAACGTCCTGACTTTC.

This chain connects TRBV6-5 to TRBJ2-3; 8 bases fit TRBD1. With 6 bases clipped from V and 3 bases from J, the junction kept 8 bases outside the gene matches. The CDR3 has 15 amino acids. Germline CDR1 MNHEY, CDR2 SVGAGI. The DNA for the CDR3 is TGTGCCAGCAGCTCTCAGGGGGCGATGACAGATACGCAGTATTTT. It specifies CASSSQGAMTDTQYF.